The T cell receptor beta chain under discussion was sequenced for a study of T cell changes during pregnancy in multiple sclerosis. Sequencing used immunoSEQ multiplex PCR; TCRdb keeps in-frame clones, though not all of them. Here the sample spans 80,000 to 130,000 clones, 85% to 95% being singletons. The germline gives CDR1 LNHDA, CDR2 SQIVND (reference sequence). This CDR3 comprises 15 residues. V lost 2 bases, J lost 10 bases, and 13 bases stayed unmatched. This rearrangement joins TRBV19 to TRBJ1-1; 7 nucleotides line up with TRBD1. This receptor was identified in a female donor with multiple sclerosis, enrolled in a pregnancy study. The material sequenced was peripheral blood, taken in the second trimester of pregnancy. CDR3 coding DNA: TGTGCCAGTAGTATAAATTCAGGGGGAGCCAAGCGAGCTTTCTTT. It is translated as CASSINSGGAKRAFF.